These T cell receptor beta chains were read from a single sample in a study of beta chain features in type 1 diabetes. Assay used: immunoSEQ multiplex PCR; TCRdb lists only in-frame clones, some missing. The data show more than 150,000 clones, around 13% seen once. Sequenced sample: central memory CD4+ T cells from blood. These receptors originate from a woman aged 18 to 35 in good health. The CDR3 runs from the conserved cysteine through the conserved F or W. A D gene is named only where the DNA matches it firmly. Size is omitted from some rows. Given values are once, few, many or a class for expanded clones.

clone_size j_call d_call v_call cdr3_aa cdr3_nt
. TRBJ2-2 TRBD1 TRBV16 CASSRQGPLTGELFF TGTGCCAGCAGCCGACAGGGACCCTTAACCGGGGAGCTGTTTTTT
few TRBJ1-1 TRBD1 TRBV7-9 CASSYDRVGENTEAFF TGTGCCAGCAGCTACGACAGGGTTGGCGAGAACACTGAAGCTTTCTTT
few TRBJ2-1 . TRBV7-3 CASSPPFRYGNEQFF TGTGCCAGCAGCCCCCCCTTCCGCTATGGCAATGAGCAGTTCTTC
few TRBJ2-1 TRBD2 TRBV5-1 CASSLVAGGSYNEQFF TGCGCCAGCAGCTTGGTCGCGGGAGGATCCTACAATGAGCAGTTCTTC
. TRBJ2-7 . TRBV28 CASRLGDKHVEQYF TGTGCCAGCAGACTCGGGGACAAACACGTCGAGCAGTACTTC
. TRBJ1-1 TRBD1 TRBV29-1 CSAGTGGYTEAFF TGCAGCGCCGGGACAGGGGGTTACACTGAAGCTTTCTTT
few TRBJ2-1 . TRBV19 CASSIERYFYNEQFF TGTGCCAGTAGTATAGAACGGTATTTCTACAATGAGCAGTTCTTC
few TRBJ2-7 TRBD1 TRBV29-1 CSARGQGAPYEQYF TGCAGCGCCCGGGGACAGGGGGCCCCCTACGAGCAGTACTTC
few TRBJ2-3 TRBD2 TRBV5-1 CASSTGLAASGDTQYF TGCGCCAGCAGCACCGGACTAGCGGCATCAGGGGATACGCAGTATTTT
. TRBJ2-3 . TRBV6-4 CASSVGLTDTQYF TGTGCCAGCAGCGTGGGACTTACAGATACGCAGTATTTT
. TRBJ2-3 TRBD2 TRBV28 CASSSERERTDTQYF TGTGCCAGCAGTTCCGAGCGGGAGCGGACAGATACGCAGTATTTT
few TRBJ2-5 . TRBV28 CASSFGGLQTQYF TGTGCCAGCAGTTTTGGAGGATTACAGACCCAGTACTTC
few TRBJ1-1 TRBD1 TRBV25-1 CASRGTVLVTEAFF TGTGCCAGCAGGGGGACAGTTTTGGTCACTGAAGCTTTCTTT
few TRBJ1-2 . TRBV30 CAWSAGGGRDYGYTF TGTGCCTGGTCGGCGGGGGGCGGGAGGGACTATGGCTACACCTTC
few TRBJ2-1 . TRBV5-6 CASSLVGSSYNEQFF TGTGCCAGCAGCTTGGTGGGGAGCTCCTACAATGAGCAGTTCTTC
. TRBJ1-1 . TRBV5-6 CATRGGSISQGEAFF TGTGCCACTCGGGGGGGGTCGATTTCCCAGGGTGAAGCTTTCTTT
. TRBJ2-3 . TRBV7-2 CASSLAARGTDTQYF TGTGCCAGCAGCTTAGCAGCGAGAGGCACAGATACGCAGTATTTT
few TRBJ2-7 . TRBV28 CASFSGYRYEQYF TGTGCCAGCTTTTCAGGATATCGGTACGAGCAGTACTTC
. TRBJ2-5 . TRBV9 CASSVGGMEETQYF TGTGCCAGCAGCGTTGGGGGGATGGAAGAGACCCAGTACTTC
few TRBJ2-3 TRBD2 TRBV19 CASRKIAGANTDTQYF TGTGCCAGTAGAAAGATCGCGGGAGCGAACACAGATACGCAGTATTTT
medium-sized TRBJ2-7 . TRBV6-5 CASRQRESYEQYF TGTGCCAGCAGACAACGGGAGTCTTACGAGCAGTACTTC
few TRBJ1-5 . TRBV6-6 CASSSPGQKNYQPQHF TGTGCCAGCAGTTCCCCCGGACAGAAAAACTATCAGCCCCAGCATTTT
many TRBJ1-2 . TRBV25-1 CASSVSSGGYTF TGTGCCAGCAGTGTGAGCTCCGGGGGCTACACCTTC
few TRBJ2-5 TRBD2 TRBV7-9 CASSYGLAQETQYF TGTGCCAGCAGCTACGGACTAGCGCAAGAGACCCAGTACTTC
. TRBJ2-7 TRBD2 TRBV11-2 CASSPRGVRTSGNYEQYF TGTGCCAGCAGCCCTAGGGGCGTCAGGACTAGCGGTAACTACGAGCAGTACTTC
. TRBJ2-2 . TRBV19 CASSPQEGTGELFF TGTGCCAGTAGTCCCCAGGAGGGCACCGGGGAGCTGTTTTTT
. TRBJ2-7 . TRBV29-1 CSVDVQGTYEQYF TGCAGCGTTGATGTACAGGGTACCTACGAGCAGTACTTC
. TRBJ1-2 . TRBV7-2 CASSSNRATNYGYTF TGTGCCAGCAGCTCCAACAGGGCTACTAACTATGGCTACACCTTC
few TRBJ2-1 TRBD2 TRBV4-2 CASSPRPSGTRPSSYNEQFF TGTGCCAGCAGCCCGCGCCCTAGCGGGACTAGACCCAGCTCCTACAATGAGCAGTTCTTC